This T cell receptor (beta chain) comes out of a study of long-term antiretroviral therapy in people with HIV. Study-wide findings and caveats: Clones showing expansion before ART dominated the repertoire at all time points.

The table lists this clone with a few counts. Its antigen is currently unknown. A v3.0 immunoSEQ assay was performed at survey level. This table comes from immunoSEQ multiplex PCR, and its TCRdb copy is limited to in-frame clones, with some not included. The data show around 16,000 clones, 77% seen once. The receptor was derived from a man in his forties or fifties with HIV. The sequences come from unsorted PBMCs, collected 2.1 years after starting antiretroviral therapy.

Here the CDR3 reads CASSHPLGRGWYGYTF. The CDR3 bases are TGTGCCAGCAGTCACCCCCTGGGCAGGGGTTGGTATGGCTACACCTTC. J is TRBJ1-2 and V is TRBV28; tentatively, D is TRBD1 (6 bases). The germline V gene has CDR1 MDHEN and CDR2 SYDVKM. The V end was cut by 5 bases, the J end by 5 bases, with 21 bases between. The CDR3 is 16 amino acids.